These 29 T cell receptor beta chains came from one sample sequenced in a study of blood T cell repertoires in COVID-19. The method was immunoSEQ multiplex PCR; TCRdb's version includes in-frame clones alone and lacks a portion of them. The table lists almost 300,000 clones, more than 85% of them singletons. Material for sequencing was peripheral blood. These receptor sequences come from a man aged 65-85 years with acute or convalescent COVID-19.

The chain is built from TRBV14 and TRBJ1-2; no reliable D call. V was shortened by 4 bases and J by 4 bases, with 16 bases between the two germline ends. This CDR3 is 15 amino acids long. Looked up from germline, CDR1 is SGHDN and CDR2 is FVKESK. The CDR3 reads CASSPNPRHGYGYTF. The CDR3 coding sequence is TGTGCCAGCAGCCCTAACCCGAGGCATGGCTATGGCTACACCTTC.

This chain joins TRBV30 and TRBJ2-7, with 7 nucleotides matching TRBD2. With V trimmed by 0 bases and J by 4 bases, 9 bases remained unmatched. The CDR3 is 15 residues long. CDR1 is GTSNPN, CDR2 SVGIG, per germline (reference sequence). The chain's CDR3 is CAWSVRSGVGYEQYF. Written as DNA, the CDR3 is TGTGCCTGGAGTGTAAGGAGCGGGGTTGGTTACGAGCAGTACTTC.

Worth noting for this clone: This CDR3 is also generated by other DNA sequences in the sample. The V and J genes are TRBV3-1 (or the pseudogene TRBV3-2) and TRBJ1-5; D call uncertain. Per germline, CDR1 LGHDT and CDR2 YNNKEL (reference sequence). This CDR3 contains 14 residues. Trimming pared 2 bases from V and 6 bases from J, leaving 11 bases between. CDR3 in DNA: TGTGCCAGCAGCCAATTCTCAACAGTTCAGCCCCAGCATTTT. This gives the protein CASSQFSTVQPQHF.

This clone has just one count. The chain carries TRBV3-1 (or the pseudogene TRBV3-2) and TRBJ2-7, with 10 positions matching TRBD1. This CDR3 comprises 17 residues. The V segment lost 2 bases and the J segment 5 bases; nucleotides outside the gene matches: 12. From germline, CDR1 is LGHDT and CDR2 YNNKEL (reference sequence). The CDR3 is CASSQYYSGTGEDEQYF. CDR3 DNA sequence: TGTGCCAGCAGCCAATATTACTCCGGGACAGGGGAGGACGAGCAGTACTTC.

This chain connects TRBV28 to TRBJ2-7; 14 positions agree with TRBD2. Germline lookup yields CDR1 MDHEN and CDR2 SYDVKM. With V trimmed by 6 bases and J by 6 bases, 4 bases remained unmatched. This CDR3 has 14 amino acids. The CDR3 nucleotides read TGTGCCAGCAGATCCGGGACTAGCGGGGGCGAGCAGTACTTC. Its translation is CASRSGTSGGEQYF.

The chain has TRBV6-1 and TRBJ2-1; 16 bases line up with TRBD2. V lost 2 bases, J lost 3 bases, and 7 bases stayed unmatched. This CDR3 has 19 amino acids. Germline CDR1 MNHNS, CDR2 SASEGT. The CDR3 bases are TGTGCCAGCAGTGAATCGGGGACTAGCGGGGGGGCGGACTACAATGAGCAGTTCTTC. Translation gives CASSESGTSGGADYNEQFF.

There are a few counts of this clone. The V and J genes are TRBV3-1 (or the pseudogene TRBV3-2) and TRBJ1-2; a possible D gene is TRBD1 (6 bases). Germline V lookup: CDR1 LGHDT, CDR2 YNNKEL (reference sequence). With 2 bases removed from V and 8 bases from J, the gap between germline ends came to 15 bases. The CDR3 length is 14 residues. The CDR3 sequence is CASSQTTGPWGYTF. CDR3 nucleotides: TGTGCCAGCAGCCAAACCACAGGGCCCTGGGGCTACACCTTC.

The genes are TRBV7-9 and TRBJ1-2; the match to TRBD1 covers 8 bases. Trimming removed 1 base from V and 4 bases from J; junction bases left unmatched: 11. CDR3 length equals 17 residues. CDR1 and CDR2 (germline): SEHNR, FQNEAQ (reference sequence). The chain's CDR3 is CASSLGSWTGKSYGYTF. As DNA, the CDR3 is TGTGCCAGCAGCTTAGGTAGTTGGACAGGGAAAAGCTATGGCTACACCTTC.

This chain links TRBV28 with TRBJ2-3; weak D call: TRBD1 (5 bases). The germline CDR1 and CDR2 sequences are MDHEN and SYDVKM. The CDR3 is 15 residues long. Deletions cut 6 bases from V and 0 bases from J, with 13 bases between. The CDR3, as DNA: TGTGCCAGCAGCCCCAGGGCAGGTAGCACAGATACGCAGTATTTT. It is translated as CASSPRAGSTDTQYF.

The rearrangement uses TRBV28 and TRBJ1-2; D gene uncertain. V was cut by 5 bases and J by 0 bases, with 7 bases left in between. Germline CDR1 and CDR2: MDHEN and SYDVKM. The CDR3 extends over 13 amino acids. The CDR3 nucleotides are TGTGCCAGCAGTCCGACAACTAACTATGGCTACACCTTC. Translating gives CASSPTTNYGYTF.

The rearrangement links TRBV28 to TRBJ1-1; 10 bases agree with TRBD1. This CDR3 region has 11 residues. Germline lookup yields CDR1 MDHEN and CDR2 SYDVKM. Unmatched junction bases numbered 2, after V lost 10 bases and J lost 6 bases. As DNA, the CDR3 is TGTGCCATCGGGACAGGGGCTGAAGCTTTCTTT. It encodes CAIGTGAEAFF.

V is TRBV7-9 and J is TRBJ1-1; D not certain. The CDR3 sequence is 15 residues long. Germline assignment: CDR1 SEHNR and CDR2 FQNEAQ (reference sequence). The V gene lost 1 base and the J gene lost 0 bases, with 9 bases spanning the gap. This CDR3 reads CASSLVADMNTEAFF. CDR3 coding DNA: TGTGCCAGCAGCTTAGTCGCAGACATGAACACTGAAGCTTTCTTT.

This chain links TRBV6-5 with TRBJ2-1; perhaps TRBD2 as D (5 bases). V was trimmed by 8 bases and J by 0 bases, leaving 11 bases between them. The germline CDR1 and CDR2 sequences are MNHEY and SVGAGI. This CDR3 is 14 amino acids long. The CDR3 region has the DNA TGTGCCAGCGGAACTAGTTACTCCTACAATGAGCAGTTCTTC. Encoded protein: CASGTSYSYNEQFF.

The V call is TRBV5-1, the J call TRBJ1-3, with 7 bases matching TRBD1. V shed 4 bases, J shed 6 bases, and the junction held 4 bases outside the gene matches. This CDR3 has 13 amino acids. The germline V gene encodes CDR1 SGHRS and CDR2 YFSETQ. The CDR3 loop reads CASSLGQENTIYF. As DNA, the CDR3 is TGCGCCAGCAGCCTCGGACAGGAAAACACCATATATTTT.

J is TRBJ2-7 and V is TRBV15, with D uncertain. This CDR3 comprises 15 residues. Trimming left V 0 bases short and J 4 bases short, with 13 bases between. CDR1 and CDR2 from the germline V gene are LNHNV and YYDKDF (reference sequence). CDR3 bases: TGTGCCACCAGCAGAGATCCGGAGATCGGTTACGAGCAGTACTTC. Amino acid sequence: CATSRDPEIGYEQYF.

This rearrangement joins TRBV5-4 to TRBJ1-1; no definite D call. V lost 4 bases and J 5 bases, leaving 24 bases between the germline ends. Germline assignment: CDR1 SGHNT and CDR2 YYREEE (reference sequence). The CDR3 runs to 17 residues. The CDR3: CASSPGSGIGGGTEAFF. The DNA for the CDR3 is TGTGCCAGCAGCCCGGGTTCGGGAATTGGCGGCGGGACTGAAGCTTTCTTT. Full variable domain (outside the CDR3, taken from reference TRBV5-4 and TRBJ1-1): ETGVTQSPTHLIKTRGQQVTLRCSSQSGHNTVSWYQQALGQGPQFIFQYYREEENGRGNFPPRFSGLQFPNYSSELNVNALELDDSALYLCASSPGSGIGGGTEAFFGQGTRLTVV.

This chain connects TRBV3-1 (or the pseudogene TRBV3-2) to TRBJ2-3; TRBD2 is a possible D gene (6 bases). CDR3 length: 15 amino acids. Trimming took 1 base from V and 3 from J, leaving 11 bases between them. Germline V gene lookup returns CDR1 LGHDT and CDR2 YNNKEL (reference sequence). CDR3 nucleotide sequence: TGTGCCAGCAGCCAAGGGGGCGCGGGAACAGATACGCAGTATTTT. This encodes CASSQGGAGTDTQYF.

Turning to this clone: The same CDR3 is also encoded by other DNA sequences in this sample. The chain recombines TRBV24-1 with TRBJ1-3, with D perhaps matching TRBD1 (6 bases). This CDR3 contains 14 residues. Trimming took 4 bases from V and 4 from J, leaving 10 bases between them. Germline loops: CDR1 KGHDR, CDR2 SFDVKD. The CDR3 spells CATSDPGAGNTIYF. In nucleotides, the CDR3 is TGTGCCACCAGTGACCCAGGGGCCGGAAACACCATATATTTT.

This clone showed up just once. CDR3 in amino acids: CASSLDRGRDEQYF. In DNA form, the CDR3 reads TGTGCCAGCAGCTTGGACAGGGGGCGCGACGAGCAGTACTTC. The rearrangement uses TRBV5-6 and TRBJ2-7, with 9 nucleotides matching TRBD1. The CDR3 consists of 14 residues. V lost 0 bases to trimming and J lost 5 bases; unmatched junction nucleotides: 3. Germline values: CDR1 SGHDT, CDR2 YYEEEE.

The CDR3 DNA reads TGTGCCACCAGAAAAGTACAACCAGGGCAGGGAAACACCATATATTTT. Amino acids: CATRKVQPGQGNTIYF. The J gene is TRBJ1-3, the V gene TRBV15, with D possibly being TRBD1 (5 bases). The germline CDR1 and CDR2 sequences are LNHNV and YYDKDF (reference sequence). The CDR3 covers 16 residues. With 6 bases removed from V and 4 bases from J, the gap between germline ends came to 19 bases.

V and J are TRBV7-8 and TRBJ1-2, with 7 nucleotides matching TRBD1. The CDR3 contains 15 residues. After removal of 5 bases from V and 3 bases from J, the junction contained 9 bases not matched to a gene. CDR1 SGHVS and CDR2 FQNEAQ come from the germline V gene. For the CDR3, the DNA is TGTGCCAGCAGCAAAGGGCGCGGGACAGACTATGGCTACACCTTC. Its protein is CASSKGRGTDYGYTF.

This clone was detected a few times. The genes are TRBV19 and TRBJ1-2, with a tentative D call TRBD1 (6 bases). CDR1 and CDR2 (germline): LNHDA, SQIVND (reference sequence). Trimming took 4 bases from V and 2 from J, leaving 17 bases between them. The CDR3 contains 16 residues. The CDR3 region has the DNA TGTGCCAGTAGTACGGGATACACAGGGTCCAACTATGGCTACACCTTC. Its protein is CASSTGYTGSNYGYTF.

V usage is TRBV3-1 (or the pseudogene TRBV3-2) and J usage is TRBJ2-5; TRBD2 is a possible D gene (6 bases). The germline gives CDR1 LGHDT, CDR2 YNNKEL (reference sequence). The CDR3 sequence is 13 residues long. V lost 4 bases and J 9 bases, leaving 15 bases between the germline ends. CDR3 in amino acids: CASSPGTPQAQYF. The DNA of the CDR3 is TGTGCCAGCAGCCCCGGGACTCCCCAGGCCCAGTACTTC.

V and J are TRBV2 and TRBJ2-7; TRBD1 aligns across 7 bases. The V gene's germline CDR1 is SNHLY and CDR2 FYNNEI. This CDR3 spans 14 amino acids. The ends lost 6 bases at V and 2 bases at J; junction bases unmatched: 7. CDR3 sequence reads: CASSLTTGTYEQYF. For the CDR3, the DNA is TGTGCCAGCAGCCTAACGACAGGGACCTACGAGCAGTACTTC. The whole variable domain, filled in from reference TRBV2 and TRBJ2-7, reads EPEVTQTPSHQVTQMGQEVILRCVPISNHLYFYWYRQILGQKVEFLVSFYNNEISEKSEIFDDQFSVERPDGSNFTLKIRSTKLEDSAMYFCASSLTTGTYEQYFGPGTRLTVT.

The CDR3 DNA follows: TGCGCCAGCAGCTTGTCCGGACAGGGATCCGAGCAGTACTTC. Its protein product is CASSLSGQGSEQYF. This chain uses TRBV5-1 with TRBJ2-7, with 8 bases identical to TRBD1. The CDR3 is 14 amino acids. CDR1 and CDR2 (germline): SGHRS, YFSETQ. V trimming: 1 base; J trimming: 6 bases; junction bases outside the gene matches: 6.

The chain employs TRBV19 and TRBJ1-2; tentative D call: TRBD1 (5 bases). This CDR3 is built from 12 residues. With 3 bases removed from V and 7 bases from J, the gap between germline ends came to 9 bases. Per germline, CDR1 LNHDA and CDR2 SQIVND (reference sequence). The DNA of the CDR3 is TGTGCCAGTAGTATCGGGACTTTTGGCTACACCTTC. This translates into CASSIGTFGYTF.

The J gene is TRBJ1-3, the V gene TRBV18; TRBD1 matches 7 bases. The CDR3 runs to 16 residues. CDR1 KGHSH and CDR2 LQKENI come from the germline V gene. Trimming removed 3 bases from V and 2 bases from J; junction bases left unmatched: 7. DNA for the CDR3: TGTGCCAGCTCACCCATCCGGGACAGTGCTGGAAACACCATATATTTT. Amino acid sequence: CASSPIRDSAGNTIYF.

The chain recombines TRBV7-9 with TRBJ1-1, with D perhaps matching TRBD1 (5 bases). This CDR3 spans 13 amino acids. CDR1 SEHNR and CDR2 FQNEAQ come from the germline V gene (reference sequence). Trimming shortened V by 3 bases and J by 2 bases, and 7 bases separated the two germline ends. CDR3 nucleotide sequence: TGTGCCAGCAGCTTGACAGCTAACACTGAAGCTTTCTTT. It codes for CASSLTANTEAFF. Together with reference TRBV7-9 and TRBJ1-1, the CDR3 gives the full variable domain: DTGVSQNPRHKITKRGQNVTFRCDPISEHNRLYWYRQTLGQGPEFLTYFQNEAQLEKSRLLSDRFSAERPKGSFSTLEIQRTEQGDSAMYLCASSLTANTEAFFGQGTRLTVV.

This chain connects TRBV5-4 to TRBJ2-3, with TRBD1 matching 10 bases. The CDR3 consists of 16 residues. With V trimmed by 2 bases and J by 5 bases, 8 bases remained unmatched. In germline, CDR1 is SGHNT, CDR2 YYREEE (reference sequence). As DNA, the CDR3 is TGTGCCAGCAGCTTTCCACCGGGACAGGGGCAAGATACGCAGTATTTT. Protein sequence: CASSFPPGQGQDTQYF.